This T cell receptor (beta chain) was sequenced for a study of cytomegalovirus exposure and HLA in healthy donors. Study-wide points: Researchers reported that a few CMV-associated chains were confirmed in vitro as CMV antigen-specific. It was 160 or so TCR beta chains that were listed as cytomegalovirus-associated.

As to this clone: Its antigen is still unknown.

The assay was immunoSEQ multiplex PCR, and TCRdb's table has in-frame clones only and misses some. The sample holds tens of thousands of clones, 90% seen once. The CDR3 covers 15 residues. V was trimmed by 4 bases and J by 5 bases, leaving 17 bases between them. The germline V gene has CDR1 LGHNA and CDR2 YSLEER. The chain links TRBV4-3 to TRBJ2-5; D unresolved. The specimen was PBMCs. This receptor was taken from a man between 18 and 29 years old in good health and CMV-seronegative. The CDR3 here is CASSLSRSTGETQYF. The CDR3 DNA reads as TGCGCCAGCAGCCTTTCACGGTCGACTGGGGAGACCCAGTACTTC.